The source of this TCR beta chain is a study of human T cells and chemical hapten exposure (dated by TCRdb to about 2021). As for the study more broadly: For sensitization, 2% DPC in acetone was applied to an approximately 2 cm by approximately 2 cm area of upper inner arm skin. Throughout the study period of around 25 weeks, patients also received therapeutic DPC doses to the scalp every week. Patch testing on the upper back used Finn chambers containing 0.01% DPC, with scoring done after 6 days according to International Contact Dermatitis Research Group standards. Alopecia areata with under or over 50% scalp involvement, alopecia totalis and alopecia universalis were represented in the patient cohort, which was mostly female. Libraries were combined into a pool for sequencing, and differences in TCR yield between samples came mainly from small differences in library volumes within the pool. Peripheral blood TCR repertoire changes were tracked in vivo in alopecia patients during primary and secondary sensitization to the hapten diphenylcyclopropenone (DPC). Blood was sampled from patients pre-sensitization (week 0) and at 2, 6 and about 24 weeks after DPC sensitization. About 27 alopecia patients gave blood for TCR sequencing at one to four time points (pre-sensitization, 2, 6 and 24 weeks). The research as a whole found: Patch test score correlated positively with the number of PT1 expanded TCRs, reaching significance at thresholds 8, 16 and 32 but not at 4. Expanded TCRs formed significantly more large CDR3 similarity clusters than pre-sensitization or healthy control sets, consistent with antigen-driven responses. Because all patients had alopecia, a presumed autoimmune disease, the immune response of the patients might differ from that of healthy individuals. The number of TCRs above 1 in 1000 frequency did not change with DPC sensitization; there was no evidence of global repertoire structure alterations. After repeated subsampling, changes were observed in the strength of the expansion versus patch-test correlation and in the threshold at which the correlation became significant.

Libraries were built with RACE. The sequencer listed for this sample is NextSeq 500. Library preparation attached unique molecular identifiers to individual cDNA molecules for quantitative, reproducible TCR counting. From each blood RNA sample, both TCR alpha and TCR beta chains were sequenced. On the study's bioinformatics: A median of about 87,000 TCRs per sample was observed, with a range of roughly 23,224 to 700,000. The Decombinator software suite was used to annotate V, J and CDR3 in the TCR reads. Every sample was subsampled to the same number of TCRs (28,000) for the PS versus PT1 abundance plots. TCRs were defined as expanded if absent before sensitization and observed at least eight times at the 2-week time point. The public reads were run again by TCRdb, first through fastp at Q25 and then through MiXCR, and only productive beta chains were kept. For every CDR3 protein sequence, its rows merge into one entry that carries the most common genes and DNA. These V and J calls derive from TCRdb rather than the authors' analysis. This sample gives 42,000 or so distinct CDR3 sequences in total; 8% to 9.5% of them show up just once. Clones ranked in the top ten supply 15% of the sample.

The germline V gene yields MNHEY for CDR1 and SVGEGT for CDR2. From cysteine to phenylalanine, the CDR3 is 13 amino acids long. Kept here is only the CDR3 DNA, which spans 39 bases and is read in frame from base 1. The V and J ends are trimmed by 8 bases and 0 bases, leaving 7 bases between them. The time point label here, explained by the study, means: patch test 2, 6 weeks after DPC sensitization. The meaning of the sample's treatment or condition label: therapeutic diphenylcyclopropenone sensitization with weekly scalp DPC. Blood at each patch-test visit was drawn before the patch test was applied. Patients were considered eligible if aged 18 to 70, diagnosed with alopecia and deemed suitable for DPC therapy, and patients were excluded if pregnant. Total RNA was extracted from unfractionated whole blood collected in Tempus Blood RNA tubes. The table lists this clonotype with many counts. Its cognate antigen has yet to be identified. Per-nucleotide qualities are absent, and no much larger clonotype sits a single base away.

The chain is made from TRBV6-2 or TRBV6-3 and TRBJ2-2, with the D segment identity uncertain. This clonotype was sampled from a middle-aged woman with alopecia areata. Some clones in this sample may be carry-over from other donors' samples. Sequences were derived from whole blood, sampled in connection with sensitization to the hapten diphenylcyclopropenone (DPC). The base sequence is TGTGCCAGCGATGGGGCGAACACCGGGGAGCTGTTTTTT. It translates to CASDGANTGELFF.